Shown below are 17 T cell receptor beta chains from a single sample sequenced in a study of OX40 agonist ivuxolimab in advanced cancers. Data came from immunoSEQ multiplex PCR; TCRdb stores just in-frame clones and leaves some out. This table has tens of thousands of clones, 82% appearing once. Sequenced here: CD4+ or CD8+ T cells sorted from blood, sampled in a trial of the OX40 agonist ivuxolimab. The receptors were sampled from an adult with an advanced solid tumor such as melanoma, head and neck, liver or kidney cancer.

The V call is TRBV6-5, the J call TRBJ2-7; D not certain. Trimming pared 0 bases from V and 3 bases from J, leaving 15 bases between. The CDR3 extends over 16 amino acids. Per the germline V gene, CDR1 is MNHEY and CDR2 is SVGAGI. The CDR3 coding sequence is TGTGCCAGCAGTTACTCGAGTCTTGCGCTCGACTACGAGCAGTACTTC. Its translation is CASSYSSLALDYEQYF.

The chain joins TRBV18 to TRBJ2-2, with a weak D call TRBD1 (6 bases). This CDR3 is built from 14 residues. Trimming stripped 3 bases from V and 1 base from J, with 6 bases between. The germline V gene has CDR1 KGHSH and CDR2 LQKENI. CDR3 loop: CASSPGQNTGELFF. DNA of the CDR3: TGTGCCAGCTCACCGGGACAGAACACCGGGGAGCTGTTTTTT.

This sequence joins TRBV5-1 and TRBJ2-2, with a possible D match to TRBD2 (6 bases). Germline CDR1 reads SGHRS; CDR2 reads YFSETQ. This CDR3 has 15 residues. Trimming stripped 2 bases from V and 7 bases from J, with 15 bases between. The CDR3 nucleotides read TGCGCCAGCAGCTTAGGGACTCCTGCTAGCGGGGAGCTGTTTTTT. Translation: CASSLGTPASGELFF.

This clone was counted between two and nine times. The chain couples TRBV11-1 to TRBJ1-1; D may be TRBD1 (5 bases). Trimming removed 3 bases from V and 1 base from J, with 9 bases in between. CDR3 length equals 14 residues. Germline V gene lookup returns CDR1 SGHAT and CDR2 FQDESV (reference sequence). The CDR3 reads CASSFGGGNTEAFF. As DNA, the CDR3 is TGTGCCAGCAGCTTCGGTGGGGGGAACACTGAAGCTTTCTTT.

This chain links TRBV5-4 with TRBJ2-7; 14 positions match TRBD2. V shed 0 bases and J 4 bases; nucleotides not matched to a gene: 3. The CDR3 spans 16 residues. Germline-derived CDR1 and CDR2 are SGHNT and YYREEE (reference sequence). The CDR3 DNA reads as TGTGCCAGCAGCTTGGCCGGGACTAGCGGGAGATACGAGCAGTACTTC. This gives the protein CASSLAGTSGRYEQYF.

V gene TRBV5-6 combines with J gene TRBJ2-3; D is unresolved. The CDR3 length is 16 residues. Germline CDR1 SGHDT, CDR2 YYEEEE. V was shortened by 3 bases and J by 3 bases, with 17 bases between the two germline ends. The CDR3 nucleotides read TGTGCCAGCAGCTCCCACTTTAAATTCGCGACAGATACGCAGTATTTT. It codes for CASSSHFKFATDTQYF.

This clone was found once. The rearrangement joins TRBV6-5 to TRBJ1-2; no clear D. The CDR3 length is 15 residues. Germline V CDR1 and CDR2: MNHEY, SVGAGI. V gave up 5 bases and J gave up 4 bases, with 17 bases separating them. CDR3 residues: CASSPTLGGAYGYTF. The CDR3, as DNA: TGTGCCAGCAGTCCAACCCTTGGTGGAGCCTATGGCTACACCTTC.

V gene TRBV19 combines with J gene TRBJ2-5; D unresolved. Germline CDR1 reads LNHDA; CDR2 reads SQIVND (reference sequence). The V end lost 3 bases, the J end lost 1 base, and 6 bases lay between the germline ends. CDR3 length: 13 residues. The CDR3 is CASSIQFQETQYF. The CDR3 coding sequence is TGTGCCAGTAGTATTCAGTTCCAAGAGACCCAGTACTTC.

The chain carries TRBV4-1 and TRBJ2-6; TRBD2 matches 11 bases. V lost 4 bases and J lost 0; bases outside the gene matches: 5. The germline CDR1 and CDR2 sequences are MGHRA and YSYEKL. There are 18 residues in the CDR3. CDR3 region: CASSRGLAGNSGANVLTF. CDR3 in DNA: TGCGCCAGCAGCCGCGGACTAGCGGGTAACTCTGGGGCCAACGTCCTGACTTTC.

In DNA form, the CDR3 reads TGCGCCAGCAGCCAAAGGGACATCCCGAACACCGGGGAGCTGTTTTTT. This codes for CASSQRDIPNTGELFF. The genes are TRBV4-1 and TRBJ2-2; D may be TRBD1 (6 bases). Trimming pared 2 bases from V and 0 bases from J, leaving 10 bases between. The CDR3 is 16 residues long. Germline loops: CDR1 MGHRA, CDR2 YSYEKL.

The chain has TRBV19 and TRBJ1-1; D not certain. The CDR3 loop spans 16 amino acids. V lost 1 base to trimming and J lost 2 bases, with 14 bases between them. The germline V gene encodes CDR1 LNHDA and CDR2 SQIVND (reference sequence). The CDR3 coding sequence is TGTGCCAGTAGTATAGCCCCAGGAGAGGGCAACACTGAAGCTTTCTTT. This gives the protein CASSIAPGEGNTEAFF.

CDR3 loop: CASSAQVGAYNEQFF. The CDR3 DNA sequence: TGCGCCAGCAGCGCTCAAGTTGGAGCCTACAATGAGCAGTTCTTC. The rearrangement uses TRBV5-1 and TRBJ2-1; D not resolved. The germline V gene has CDR1 SGHRS and CDR2 YFSETQ. The CDR3 is 15 amino acids. V was shortened by 4 bases and J by 2 bases, with 13 bases between the two germline ends.

The CDR3 sequence: CASSLAGAGDLYEQYF. As DNA, the CDR3 is TGCGCCAGCAGCTTGGCCGGAGCAGGGGATCTTTACGAGCAGTACTTC. The genes are TRBV5-1 and TRBJ2-7; possible D gene TRBD1, 6 bases. V lost 0 bases to trimming and J lost 4 bases, with 17 bases between them. From germline, CDR1 is SGHRS and CDR2 YFSETQ. The CDR3 is 16 amino acids.

This clone was seen just once. This rearrangement joins TRBV7-9 to TRBJ1-4, with TRBD1 matching over 8 bases. V gave up 5 bases and J gave up 7 bases; unmatched junction bases: 15. The germline CDR1 and CDR2 sequences are SEHNR and FQNEAQ (reference sequence). The CDR3 totals 17 residues. CDR3 in amino acids: CASSPGQGAGHSEKLFF. The CDR3 nucleotides are TGTGCCAGCAGCCCGGGGCAGGGGGCCGGGCATTCTGAAAAACTGTTTTTT.

A single count supports this clone. J is TRBJ2-3 and V is TRBV7-8, with a weak D call TRBD2 (5 bases). CDR1 is SGHVS and CDR2 is FQNEAQ in the germline V gene. The CDR3 spans 15 residues. V was cut by 9 bases and J by 2 bases, with 18 bases left in between. CDR3 sequence: CASRPGRASTDTQYF. The CDR3 nucleotides are TGTGCCAGTCGCCCTGGGCGGGCGTCCACAGATACGCAGTATTTT.

This sequence joins TRBV27 and TRBJ1-4; D is undetermined. The V gene's germline CDR1 is MNHEY and CDR2 SMNVEV (reference sequence). Deletions cut 5 bases from V and 8 bases from J, with 12 bases between. There are 13 residues in the CDR3. CDR3 amino acids: CASSLRLKEKLFF. In DNA, the CDR3 is TGTGCCAGCAGTCTGCGTTTGAAGGAAAAACTGTTTTTT.

This clone was picked up one time. V and J are TRBV19 and TRBJ2-2; D is ambiguous. The germline gives CDR1 LNHDA, CDR2 SQIVND (reference sequence). The CDR3 runs 13 residues. The V and J ends lost 7 bases and 0 bases respectively, with 6 bases between them. The CDR3 DNA reads as TGTGCCAGTATCCACCCGAACACCGGGGAGCTGTTTTTT. This gives the protein CASIHPNTGELFF. The full variable domain, with the rest looked up from reference TRBV19 and TRBJ2-2, is DGGITQSPKYLFRKEGQNVTLSCEQNLNHDAMYWYRQDPGQGLRLIYYSQIVNDFQKGDIAEGYSVSREKKESFPLTVTSAQKNPTAFYLCASIHPNTGELFFGEGSRLTVL.